This T cell receptor (beta chain) is drawn from a study of T-cell memory formation after mild COVID-19. MiXCR, run by TCRdb on the 5' RACE reads, gives a single entry per CDR3 protein. The table lists fewer than 400,000 distinct CDR3 sequences, approximately 15% of them singletons. Germline V gene data show CDR1 as SNHLY and CDR2 as FYNNEI. The CDR3 loop spans 15 amino acids. Trimming shortened V by 6 bases and J by 0 bases, and 12 bases separated the two germline ends. The sequencing input was PBMCs or a T cell subset sorted from them (not recorded which). The J gene is TRBJ1-5, the V gene TRBV2, with no clear D. The receptor's source is a man between 18 and 35 years old who had mild COVID-19 (a few samples of this study predate the infection). Cell type and time point are not known. The CDR3 DNA reads as TGTGCCAGCAGGCAGGAACAGAGTAGCAATCAGCCCCAGCATTTT. This codes for CASRQEQSSNQPQHF.